This T cell receptor (beta chain) was recorded in a study of Ad26.COV2.S vaccination and SARS-CoV-2 variants. Germline assignment: CDR1 MNHEY and CDR2 SMNVEV (reference sequence). CDR3 size: 19 residues. Trimming removed 1 base from V and 5 bases from J; junction bases left unmatched: 11. Treatment noted: roughly 20 received Ad26.COV2.S at low or high dose, single or two shots; about 5 received placebo; per-sample allocation not given. The study sampled participants on day 63 after the first vaccine or placebo injection. Boston provided a donor who was an adult aged 18-55 years. It was Wuhan-strain SARS-CoV-2 spike that the Ad26 vaccine vector expressed. This table comes from immunoSEQ multiplex PCR, and its TCRdb copy is limited to in-frame clones, with some not included. The sample yields more than 350,000 clones, roughly 90% seen once. As concerns this clone: No antigen is known for it.

Overall study results and limits: Measurements of TCR breadth and depth may have given underestimates of the total T cell responses.

The TCR sequence derives from a person aged 18-65 years who received the Ad26.COV2.S COVID-19 vaccine or a placebo. The chain employs TRBV27 and TRBJ2-2; 12 bases match TRBD2. Sequencing was performed on peripheral blood, taken in a trial of Ad26.COV2.S vaccine versus placebo. This chain's CDR3 is CASSLWASSGRAGTGELFF. The CDR3, as DNA: TGTGCCAGCAGTTTATGGGCCTCTAGCGGGAGGGCCGGAACCGGGGAGCTGTTTTTT.